This TCR beta chain was documented in a study of blood T cell repertoires in COVID-19. Overall study context: The analysed material was cDNA or gDNA that came from T cells, B-cell-depleted T cells, or PBMCs.

Authors' data handling: Nucleated cell counts were estimated from reference gene primer amplification. Assay used: immunoSEQ multiplex PCR; TCRdb lists only in-frame clones, some missing. V and J calls and clone size are as listed in that table; D and trimming were resolved from the DNA. Of roughly 100,000 clones detected, around 75% appear once; the ten largest clones hold 0.9%. In germline, CDR1 is MNHNS, CDR2 SASEGT. Trimming took 3 bases from V and 0 from J; bases not matched to a gene: 7. The CDR3 has 17 residues. The chain employs TRBV6-1 and TRBJ2-1, with 8 positions matching TRBD2. Sequenced material: peripheral blood. This TCR was sampled from a human donor with acute or convalescent COVID-19. The donor label of this sample is uncertain. CDR3 protein: CASSEEFSGVSYNEQFF. CDR3 bases: TGTGCCAGCAGTGAGGAATTTAGCGGGGTCTCCTACAATGAGCAGTTCTTC.